This TCR beta chain is drawn from a study of blood T cell repertoires in COVID-19 (dated by TCRdb to about 2020). As for the study more broadly: Samples from collaborators originated in the United States, Italy and Spain and spanned both the acute and convalescent phases of COVID-19. A de-identified subject ID, COVID-19 status, age in years and sex were almost always included in the sample metadata. The repertoires were released in a freely available public database intended as a resource for research on the immune response to SARS-CoV-2. Deeply sampled blood TCRbeta repertoires from subjects exposed to, actively infected with, or recovered from COVID-19 were included in the dataset. Samples came from the ongoing ImmuneRACE study (first 160 participants) plus 1,254 subjects from 6 global collaborators. Where HLA class I and class II types were available, the types were taken from metadata supplied by the sample provider, not from assay-based typing. The material from the prospective study consisted of cDNA or gDNA derived from T cells, B-cell-depleted T cells, or PBMCs.

General conclusions and limits of the study: Clinical and demographic metadata were provided uncurated, with the amount varying by source and participant.

Trimming removed 4 bases from V and 3 bases from J; the gene matches leave 6 bases unexplained. CDR1 and CDR2 (SGHTA, FQGTGA) derive from the germline V gene. CDR3 length: 16 amino acids, cysteine to phenylalanine. Only the CDR3 portion is preserved as DNA: 48 bases, with reading frame beginning at the first base. Samples from volunteer blood donors who had recovered from COVID-19 were contributed by a second Seattle source. Whole blood was collected in K2EDTA tubes by collaborating institutions according to the institutions' own protocols. Collaborator samples were shipped for TCRbeta analysis as frozen whole blood, isolated PBMCs, or DNA extracted from either sample type. About this clone: Its antigen target is currently unknown. Per-base quality was not reported, and no clone a single base away is much larger than it.

TCRbeta CDR3 regions were amplified from genomic DNA using the immunoSEQ Assay, a bias-controlled multiplex PCR. From the authors' description of their analysis: Nucleated cell counts per sample were estimated from amplification of reference gene primers within the assay. To quantify the absolute abundance of each unique TCRbeta CDR3 rearrangement, sequence reads were collapsed and filtered. For each sample, productive Simpson clonality was calculated by taking the square root of Simpson's diversity index across productive rearrangements. TCRdb carries this immuneACCESS record with in-frame sequences only. Its versions omit some clonotypes, under half of them owing to an unresolved V gene in the studies checked, with the rest unexplained. D and trimming were read from the DNA, whereas the V and J calls and clone size are those reported in that table. Across this sample there are about 170,000 clones, with around nine tenths seen only once. The leading ten clones occupy roughly 2% of the sample.

This chain is built from TRBV7-3 and TRBJ2-3, with 11 bases aligning to TRBD1. This sequence was found in a man aged 45-65 years who had recovered from COVID-19. Sequencing used peripheral blood. The DNA sequence is given as TGTGCCAGCAGCTCCAGGACAGGGGGCGAAACAGATACGCAGTATTTT. This encodes CASSSRTGGETDTQYF. The variable domain in full, with residues beyond the CDR3 obtained from the reference TRBV7-3 and TRBJ2-3 genes, is GAGVSQTPSNKVTEKGKYVELRCDPISGHTALYWYRQSLGQGPEFLIYFQGTGAADDSGLPNDRFFAVRPEGSVSTLKIQRTERGDSAVYLCASSSRTGGETDTQYFGPGTRLTVL.